Following are 10 T cell receptor beta chains from one sample sequenced in a study of response to subunit inactivated influenza vaccine. TCRdb ran MiXCR on the RT-PCR reads and lists one entry per CDR3 protein. The repertoire holds a few hundred thousand distinct CDR3 sequences, with roughly a fifth as singletons. The starting material was PBMCs from blood, obtained approximately 20 months after vaccination. The receptors originated from a man between 50 and 75 years old who received an inactivated influenza vaccine.

The J gene is TRBJ1-4, the V gene TRBV4-1; D unresolved. The length of the CDR3 is 15 residues. The V end was cut by 0 bases, the J end by 5 bases, with 10 bases between. Germline V gene lookup returns CDR1 MGHRA and CDR2 YSYEKL. CDR3 sequence reads: CASSQDGLKNEKLFF. Written as DNA, the CDR3 is TGCGCCAGCAGCCAAGATGGTCTCAAAAATGAAAAACTGTTTTTT.

This clonotype has at least ten counts. The chain couples TRBV12-3 or TRBV12-4 to TRBJ1-2, with D hard to call. V shed 3 bases and J shed 8 bases, with 10 bases lying between them. CDR3 length equals 12 residues. In DNA form, the CDR3 reads TGTGCCAGCAGTTTGTCAATGGGCGGCTACACCTTC. Protein product: CASSLSMGGYTF.

This clonotype has a count of ten or more. V usage is TRBV11-2 and J usage is TRBJ1-3; a possible D gene is TRBD1 (6 bases). The CDR3 totals 14 residues. Per germline, CDR1 SGHAT and CDR2 FQNNGV. Trimming cost V 5 bases and J 8 bases, with 16 bases left between them. The CDR3 loop is CASSAQGTVDTIYF. CDR3 DNA: TGTGCCAGCAGCGCGCAGGGGACGGTGGACACCATATATTTT.

This clonotype was observed many times. The gene calls are TRBV5-1 and TRBJ1-1; maybe TRBD1 (5 bases). Germline-derived CDR1 and CDR2 are SGHRS and YFSETQ. CDR3 length: 13 residues. Trimming left V 5 bases short and J 4 bases short, with 12 bases between. The CDR3, as DNA: TGCGCCAGCAGTCAGGGATGGGGCACTGAAGCTTTCTTT. This translates into CASSQGWGTEAFF.

This clonotype occurred many times. V gene TRBV4-3 combines with J gene TRBJ1-1; D is unclear. Germline V gives CDR1 LGHNA, CDR2 YSLEER. The length of the CDR3 is 18 residues. Trimming left V 3 bases short and J 0 bases short, with 20 bases between. The CDR3 DNA reads as TGCGCCAGCAGCCACCGATGGGGTAAAGCGGCCGTGAACACTGAAGCTTTCTTT. Its protein is CASSHRWGKAAVNTEAFF.

This clonotype was counted a single time. V usage is TRBV7-2 and J usage is TRBJ1-2; 8 nucleotides agree with TRBD1. V lost 4 bases, J lost 4 bases, and 5 bases stayed unmatched. This CDR3 comprises 14 residues. Germline CDR1 and CDR2: SGHTA and FQGNSA. The CDR3 nucleotides are TGTGCCAGCAGCTCAACAGGGGGTATCTATGGCTACACCTTC. Translating gives CASSSTGGIYGYTF.

CDR3 DNA sequence: TGTGCCAGCATCCCGTACGGGACAGGGGGCTTAGATACGCAGTATTTT. Residues: CASIPYGTGGLDTQYF. The gene calls are TRBV7-9 and TRBJ2-3; 12 bases line up with TRBD1. Germline trimming cut 7 bases from V and 5 bases from J; bases unmatched to any gene: 10. CDR1 and CDR2 (germline): SEHNR, FQNEAQ (reference sequence). The CDR3 has 16 amino acids.

This clonotype was counted only a few times. This chain connects TRBV20-1 to TRBJ1-2; D gene uncertain. The CDR3 length is 12 residues. With 5 bases removed from V and 5 bases from J, the gap between germline ends came to 12 bases. Germline V lookup: CDR1 DFQATT, CDR2 SNEGSKA (reference sequence). The CDR3 is CSAPPGLYGYTF. DNA of the CDR3: TGCAGTGCTCCTCCGGGTTTGTATGGCTACACCTTC.

This clonotype was detected many times. The chain recombines TRBV12-3 or TRBV12-4 with TRBJ1-5; D call uncertain. CDR3 length: 16 residues. The V end lost 4 bases, the J end lost 2 bases, and 15 bases lay between the germline ends. Written as DNA, the CDR3 is TGTGCCAGCAGTTCTCACTGGGGTTTGGGCAATCAGCCCCAGCATTTT. This translates into CASSSHWGLGNQPQHF.

Many counts were recorded for this clonotype. The chain recombines TRBV20-1 with TRBJ1-5; 9 bases map to TRBD1. The CDR3 loop spans 16 amino acids. The V gene's germline CDR1 is DFQATT and CDR2 SNEGSKA (reference sequence). V was clipped by 1 base and J by 3 bases; unmatched bases: 7. CDR3 DNA sequence: TGCAGTGCTAGAGCACCGGGACAGGGATACAATCAGCCCCAGCATTTT. This encodes CSARAPGQGYNQPQHF.